What follows are 31 T cell receptor beta chains derived from one specimen sequenced in a study of CD4 T cells in relation to SARS-CoV-2 and coronaviruses. Sequenced by immunoSEQ multiplex PCR; TCRdb stores in-frame clones only, minus some. The profile shows some 40,000 clones, more than 70% of them singletons. No antigen has been assigned to these receptors. Sequenced: naive CD4+ T cells from PBMCs, cultured in vitro. Regarding subset: naive CD4+ T cells isolated by negative enrichment. All receptors come from an adult with COVID-19.

The chain has TRBV7-6 and TRBJ2-7; 14 bases fit TRBD2. Germline V CDR1 and CDR2: SGHVS, FNYEAQ. This CDR3 comprises 17 residues. The junction had 10 bases not matched to a gene; V was cut back by 4 bases and J by 5 bases. For the CDR3, the DNA is TGTGCCAGCAGCTCCCTCCCAGGACTAGCGGGAGGTAACGAGCAGTACTTC. Its protein is CASSSLPGLAGGNEQYF.

In this sample, this clone turned up a few times. The CDR3: CASSLDVGYTF. For the CDR3, the DNA is TGTGCCAGCAGCTTGGATGTAGGCTACACCTTC. The rearrangement joins TRBV7-9 to TRBJ1-2, with unresolved D. CDR3 length: 11 residues. CDR1 and CDR2 from the germline V gene are SEHNR and FQNEAQ (reference sequence). V was clipped by 3 bases and J by 8 bases, with 7 bases between them.

The rearrangement uses TRBV7-3 and TRBJ2-5; perhaps TRBD2 as D (7 bases). The length of the CDR3 is 14 residues. From germline, CDR1 is SGHTA and CDR2 FQGTGA. Trimming removed 2 bases from V and 4 bases from J, with 11 bases in between. DNA for the CDR3: TGTGCCAGCAGCTTAGGGGGCGGGAGAGAGACCCAGTACTTC. Translated, it gives CASSLGGGRETQYF. The variable domain in full, completed from reference TRBV7-3 and TRBJ2-5, reads GAGVSQTPSNKVTEKGKYVELRCDPISGHTALYWYRQSLGQGPEFLIYFQGTGAADDSGLPNDRFFAVRPEGSVSTLKIQRTERGDSAVYLCASSLGGGRETQYFGPGTRLLVL.

The J gene is TRBJ2-7, the V gene TRBV6-1, with 9 nucleotides matching TRBD2. This CDR3 is built from 15 residues. Trimming removed 0 bases from V and 0 bases from J; junction bases left unmatched: 0. Germline V gene data show CDR1 as MNHNS and CDR2 as SASEGT. This CDR3 reads CASSEASGSSYEQYF. DNA of the CDR3: TGTGCCAGCAGTGAAGCTAGCGGGAGCTCCTACGAGCAGTACTTC.

In DNA, the CDR3 is TGTGCCAGCAGCGCCTCGGGACTAGCGGGACTTCGGAGCACAGATACGCAGTATTTT. It encodes CASSASGLAGLRSTDTQYF. This chain links TRBV7-3 with TRBJ2-3; 13 positions agree with TRBD2. With 5 bases clipped from V and 0 bases from J, the junction kept 11 bases outside the gene matches. Germline loops: CDR1 SGHTA, CDR2 FQGTGA. The CDR3 has 19 amino acids. Using reference TRBV7-3 and TRBJ2-3 for the parts outside the CDR3, the full variable domain is GAGVSQTPSNKVTEKGKYVELRCDPISGHTALYWYRQSLGQGPEFLIYFQGTGAADDSGLPNDRFFAVRPEGSVSTLKIQRTERGDSAVYLCASSASGLAGLRSTDTQYFGPGTRLTVL.

The V call is TRBV4-1, the J call TRBJ1-2; 9 bases agree with TRBD1. Losses at the gene ends were 0 bases for V and 8 bases for J; bases not matched to a gene: 10. The CDR3 totals 16 residues. Germline CDR1 MGHRA, CDR2 YSYEKL. The CDR3 nucleotides are TGCGCCAGCAGCCAAGAACGTGGGGACAGGGTCGGCGGCTACACCTTC. Protein product: CASSQERGDRVGGYTF.

CDR3 protein: CASSPGFGLVAGEQFF. CDR3 nucleotides: TGTGCCAGCAGCCCCGGGTTTGGTCTGGTTGCGGGCGAGCAGTTCTTC. J is TRBJ2-1 and V is TRBV3-1 (or the pseudogene TRBV3-2), with a tentative D call TRBD2 (5 bases). Trimming shortened V by 4 bases and J by 10 bases, and 23 bases separated the two germline ends. Germline loops: CDR1 LGHDT, CDR2 YNNKEL (reference sequence). The CDR3 loop spans 16 amino acids.

The chain recombines TRBV7-9 with TRBJ2-1; D is tentatively TRBD1 or TRBD2 (5 bases each). The CDR3 has 16 amino acids. V gave up 0 bases and J gave up 2 bases, with 11 bases separating them. The germline gives CDR1 SEHNR, CDR2 FQNEAQ (reference sequence). The CDR3 loop is CASSLALGTTYNEQFF. CDR3 coding DNA: TGTGCCAGCAGCTTAGCGCTAGGGACGACCTACAATGAGCAGTTCTTC. The whole variable domain, filled in from reference TRBV7-9 and TRBJ2-1, reads DTGVSQNPRHKITKRGQNVTFRCDPISEHNRLYWYRQTLGQGPEFLTYFQNEAQLEKSRLLSDRFSAERPKGSFSTLEIQRTEQGDSAMYLCASSLALGTTYNEQFFGPGTRLTVL.

The gene calls are TRBV7-9 and TRBJ2-7, with 7 bases aligning to TRBD2. This CDR3 has 18 amino acids. The ends lost 1 base at V and 0 bases at J; junction bases unmatched: 12. Looked up from germline, CDR1 is SEHNR and CDR2 is FQNEAQ (reference sequence). Written as DNA, the CDR3 is TGTGCCAGCAGCTTAGAGCTTGGGCGGCGGGGGTCCTCCTACGAGCAGTACTTC. It encodes CASSLELGRRGSSYEQYF.

V is TRBV10-2 and J is TRBJ2-2, with a possible D match to TRBD2 (6 bases). Germline CDR1 and CDR2: WSHSY and SAAADI. The CDR3 extends over 15 amino acids. V lost 5 bases and J lost 0, with 10 bases in between. The chain's CDR3 is CASSRWDSNTGELFF. Written as DNA, the CDR3 is TGCGCCAGCAGTCGGTGGGACTCGAACACCGGGGAGCTGTTTTTT.

This clone was recorded a few times. CDR3 in amino acids: CASSYRDFNTGELFF. DNA for the CDR3: TGTGCCAGCAGTTACCGGGACTTTAACACCGGGGAGCTGTTTTTT. The chain carries TRBV6-6 and TRBJ2-2, with TRBD2 as a possible D gene (6 bases). The CDR3 covers 15 residues. Germline assignment: CDR1 MNHNY and CDR2 SVGAGI (reference sequence). The ends were cut back, 2 bases at V and 2 bases at J, with 9 bases in the middle.

This rearrangement joins TRBV2 to TRBJ1-4, with a weak D call TRBD1 (6 bases). The CDR3 length is 15 residues. With 7 bases removed from V and 8 bases from J, the gap between germline ends came to 20 bases. Germline-derived CDR1 and CDR2 are SNHLY and FYNNEI. The CDR3 region is CASTALGGLKEKLFF. DNA for the CDR3: TGTGCCAGCACCGCGCTGGGGGGGCTGAAGGAAAAACTGTTTTTT.

The rearrangement links TRBV4-2 to TRBJ2-3, with 9 bases identical to TRBD2. CDR1 is LGHNA, CDR2 YNFKEQ, per germline. V lost 6 bases, J lost 2 bases, and 3 bases stayed unmatched. The CDR3 covers 14 residues. This CDR3 reads CASRASGDTDTQYF. Written as DNA, the CDR3 is TGTGCCAGCAGGGCTAGCGGGGACACAGATACGCAGTATTTT.

J is TRBJ2-1 and V is TRBV10-3, with D unclear. CDR1 and CDR2 from the germline V gene are ENHRY and SYGVKD. The CDR3 sequence is 12 residues long. V was shortened by 6 bases and J by 7 bases, with 10 bases between the two germline ends. The CDR3 sequence is CAISPSRNEQFF. The CDR3 coding sequence is TGTGCCATCAGCCCTTCCAGGAATGAGCAGTTCTTC.

The chain links TRBV6-5 to TRBJ1-4; D remains ambiguous. Looked up from germline, CDR1 is MNHEY and CDR2 is SVGAGI. V was shortened by 8 bases and J by 7 bases, with 11 bases between the two germline ends. This CDR3 has 12 amino acids. The CDR3 sequence is CASGSEREKLFF. The CDR3 nucleotides read TGTGCCAGCGGATCTGAACGTGAAAAACTGTTTTTT.

V gene TRBV3-1 (or the pseudogene TRBV3-2) combines with J gene TRBJ2-2, with 7 bases lining up with TRBD2. The V gene end was trimmed by 6 bases and the J gene end by 4 bases; junction bases not matched to a gene: 11. This CDR3 spans 16 amino acids. Germline assignment: CDR1 LGHDT and CDR2 YNNKEL (reference sequence). Here the CDR3 DNA reads TGTGCCAGCAGAGTTAGCGGGTTCGGGAGCACCGGGGAGCTGTTTTTT. Protein product: CASRVSGFGSTGELFF.

The genes are TRBV28 and TRBJ1-6; D remains unclear. With 5 bases removed from V and 13 bases from J, the gap between germline ends came to 15 bases. CDR1 MDHEN and CDR2 SYDVKM come from the germline V gene. The CDR3 is made up of 13 amino acids. The CDR3 nucleotides read TGTGCCAGCAGTACCCGAATCGAGGGCCCCCTCCACTTT. Encoded protein: CASSTRIEGPLHF.

The chain carries TRBV29-1 and TRBJ2-1; D is undetermined. Trimming removed 4 bases at V and 7 bases at J, with 11 bases between. CDR3 length equals 12 residues. Germline V CDR1 and CDR2: SQVTM, ANQGSEA. The CDR3: CSVGLTINEQFF. For the CDR3, the DNA is TGCAGCGTTGGCCTAACTATTAATGAGCAGTTCTTC.

The chain recombines TRBV7-9 with TRBJ2-1; D tentatively reads TRBD1 or TRBD2 (5 bases each). Per the germline V gene, CDR1 is SEHNR and CDR2 is FQNEAQ (reference sequence). V was pared by 5 bases and J by 5 bases, with 16 bases between. The CDR3 loop spans 15 amino acids. The CDR3 loop is CASSLRGLGDNEQFF. DNA for the CDR3: TGTGCCAGCAGCCTAAGGGGTTTGGGAGACAATGAGCAGTTCTTC. Full variable domain (missing parts from reference TRBV7-9 and TRBJ2-1): DTGVSQNPRHKITKRGQNVTFRCDPISEHNRLYWYRQTLGQGPEFLTYFQNEAQLEKSRLLSDRFSAERPKGSFSTLEIQRTEQGDSAMYLCASSLRGLGDNEQFFGPGTRLTVL.

The CDR3 sequence: CASSETTGFKSYEQYF. The CDR3 nucleotides read TGTGCCAGCAGTGAAACGACAGGGTTTAAGTCCTACGAGCAGTACTTC. The chain employs TRBV6-1 and TRBJ2-7; 7 bases agree with TRBD1. The CDR3 sequence is 16 residues long. V shed 2 bases and J 1 base; nucleotides not matched to a gene: 8. Germline V CDR1 and CDR2: MNHNS, SASEGT.

This chain links TRBV7-9 with TRBJ1-3; D gene unclear. The germline CDR1 and CDR2 sequences are SEHNR and FQNEAQ (reference sequence). Between the trimmed V and J ends, which lost 5 bases and 0 bases, there was a span of 11 bases. The CDR3 totals 15 residues. Here the CDR3 reads CASSPLTVSGNTIYF. Here the CDR3 DNA reads TGTGCCAGCAGCCCTTTGACGGTCTCTGGAAACACCATATATTTT.

The chain has TRBV2 and TRBJ1-1; D remains unclear. Trimming took off 2 bases at V and 0 bases at J, with 10 bases between the two ends. This CDR3 region has 15 residues. Germline CDR1 and CDR2: SNHLY and FYNNEI. DNA of the CDR3: TGTGCCAGCAGTGAATTTAACGCTTTGAACACTGAAGCTTTCTTT. Its translation: CASSEFNALNTEAFF.

V usage is TRBV2 and J usage is TRBJ2-3; 9 nucleotides agree with TRBD1. This CDR3 region has 15 residues. Germline V gene sequence: CDR1 SNHLY, CDR2 FYNNEI. J lost 1 base, V lost 3 bases, and 2 bases had no gene match. The CDR3 nucleotides are TGTGCCAGCAGTGAGAACAGGGGGCGCACAGATACGCAGTATTTT. Its translation: CASSENRGRTDTQYF.

The J gene is TRBJ2-1, the V gene TRBV18, with no clear D. Germline V CDR1 and CDR2: KGHSH, LQKENI. The CDR3 runs 13 residues. V lost 2 bases and J 6 bases, leaving 8 bases between the germline ends. The CDR3 DNA follows: TGTGCCAGCTCACCAGTTGTAGGCAATGAGCAGTTCTTC. Amino acids: CASSPVVGNEQFF.

This chain links TRBV7-3 with TRBJ2-6; 13 bases fit TRBD2. With V trimmed by 6 bases and J by 0 bases, 2 bases remained unmatched. Germline CDR1 is SGHTA and CDR2 is FQGTGA. The CDR3 is 17 residues long. CDR3 in amino acids: CASSRTSGSSGANVLTF. In nucleotides, the CDR3 is TGTGCCAGCAGTCGGACTAGCGGGAGCTCTGGGGCCAACGTCCTGACTTTC. Combining the CDR3 with reference TRBV7-3 and TRBJ2-6 gives the whole variable domain GAGVSQTPSNKVTEKGKYVELRCDPISGHTALYWYRQSLGQGPEFLIYFQGTGAADDSGLPNDRFFAVRPEGSVSTLKIQRTERGDSAVYLCASSRTSGSSGANVLTFGAGSRLTVL.

The chain has TRBV28 and TRBJ2-7, with D hard to call. Per germline, CDR1 MDHEN and CDR2 SYDVKM. V lost 3 bases, J lost 4 bases, and 4 bases lay in between. CDR3 length: 11 amino acids. The CDR3, as DNA: TGTGCCAGCAGTTTGCGATACGAGCAGTACTTC. As protein: CASSLRYEQYF.

The gene calls are TRBV6-1 and TRBJ2-1; D uncertain. The CDR3 loop spans 15 amino acids. V was clipped by 3 bases and J by 0 bases, with 9 bases between them. Germline CDR1 reads MNHNS; CDR2 reads SASEGT. The CDR3 nucleotides are TGTGCCAGCAGTGACGAGGAAGGCTCCTACAATGAGCAGTTCTTC. Its protein is CASSDEEGSYNEQFF.

The rearrangement uses TRBV19 and TRBJ1-1; no reliable D call. V was trimmed by 5 bases and J by 0 bases, leaving 10 bases between them. CDR1 and CDR2 (germline): LNHDA, SQIVND (reference sequence). The CDR3 extends over 14 amino acids. CDR3 bases: TGTGCCAGTAGTTGGGTAGGGTTGAACACTGAAGCTTTCTTT. Translation gives CASSWVGLNTEAFF. The full variable domain, rest sourced from reference TRBV19 and TRBJ1-1, is DGGITQSPKYLFRKEGQNVTLSCEQNLNHDAMYWYRQDPGQGLRLIYYSQIVNDFQKGDIAEGYSVSREKKESFPLTVTSAQKNPTAFYLCASSWVGLNTEAFFGQGTRLTVV.

The chain uses TRBV12-3 or TRBV12-4 and TRBJ2-3; no definite D call. V dropped 8 bases and J dropped 6 bases, with 15 bases sitting between them. This CDR3 is built from 13 residues. The CDR3 region is CASRTQIVDTQYF. The DNA of the CDR3 is TGTGCCAGCCGGACCCAAATTGTGGATACGCAGTATTTT.

This chain connects TRBV25-1 to TRBJ2-1, with D possibly matching TRBD1 (5 bases). Germline V gene data show CDR1 as MGHDK and CDR2 as SYGVNS. CDR3 length: 14 residues. Trimming took 8 bases from V and 5 from J, leaving 16 bases between them. The CDR3 nucleotides read TGTGCCAGCGGGGAAGGTGGACATAACAATGAGCAGTTCTTC. Translated: CASGEGGHNNEQFF.

This sequence joins TRBV28 and TRBJ2-1; 10 nucleotides align to TRBD2. V lost 5 bases and J lost 8; bases outside the gene matches: 9. This CDR3 comprises 15 residues. Germline values: CDR1 MDHEN, CDR2 SYDVKM. DNA of the CDR3: TGTGCCAGCAGTACACCTAGCGGGAGTGTCTATGAGCAGTTCTTC. Translation: CASSTPSGSVYEQFF.